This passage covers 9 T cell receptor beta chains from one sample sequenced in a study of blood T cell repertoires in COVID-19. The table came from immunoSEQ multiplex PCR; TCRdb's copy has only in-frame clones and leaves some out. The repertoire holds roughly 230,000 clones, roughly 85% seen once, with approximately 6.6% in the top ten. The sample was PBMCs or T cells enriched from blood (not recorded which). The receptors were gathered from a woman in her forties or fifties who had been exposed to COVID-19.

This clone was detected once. CDR3 bases: TGTGCCAGCTCACCAGCGGGGGGCAAGGTAGACGAGCAGTACTTC. Protein sequence: CASSPAGGKVDEQYF. The chain couples TRBV18 to TRBJ2-7; 8 bases fit TRBD2. The CDR3 consists of 15 residues. V dropped 2 bases and J dropped 5; count of bases not matched to a gene: 8. Per the germline V gene, CDR1 is KGHSH and CDR2 is LQKENI. Filled out from reference TRBV18 and TRBJ2-7, the complete variable domain reads NAGVMQNPRHLVRRRGQEARLRCSPMKGHSHVYWYRQLPEEGLKFMVYLQKENIIDESGMPKERFSAEFPKEGPSILRIQQVVRGDSAAYFCASSPAGGKVDEQYFGPGTRLTVT.

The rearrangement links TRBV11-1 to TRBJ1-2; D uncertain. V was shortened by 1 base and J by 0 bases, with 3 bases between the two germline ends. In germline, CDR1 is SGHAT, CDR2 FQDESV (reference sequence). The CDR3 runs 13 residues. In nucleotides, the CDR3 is TGTGCCAGCAGCTTAGACTCTAACTATGGCTACACCTTC. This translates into CASSLDSNYGYTF. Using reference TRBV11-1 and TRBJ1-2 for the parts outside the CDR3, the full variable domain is EAEVAQSPRYKITEKSQAVAFWCDPISGHATLYWYRQILGQGPELLVQFQDESVVDDSQLPKDRFSAERLKGVDSTLKIQPAELGDSAMYLCASSLDSNYGYTFGSGTRLTVV.

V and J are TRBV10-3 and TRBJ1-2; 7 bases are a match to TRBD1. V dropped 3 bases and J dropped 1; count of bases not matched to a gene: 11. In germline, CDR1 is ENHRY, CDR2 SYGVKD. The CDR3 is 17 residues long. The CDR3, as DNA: TGTGCCATCAGTGAAGGGGGACAGCGACTTATTAACTATGGCTACACCTTC. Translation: CAISEGGQRLINYGYTF.

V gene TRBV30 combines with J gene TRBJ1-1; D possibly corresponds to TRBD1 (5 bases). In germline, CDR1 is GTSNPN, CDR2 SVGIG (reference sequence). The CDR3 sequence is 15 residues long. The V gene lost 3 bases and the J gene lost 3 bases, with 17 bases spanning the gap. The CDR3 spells CAWSSWGGEDTEAFF. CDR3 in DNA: TGTGCCTGGAGCTCCTGGGGGGGAGAGGACACTGAAGCTTTCTTT.

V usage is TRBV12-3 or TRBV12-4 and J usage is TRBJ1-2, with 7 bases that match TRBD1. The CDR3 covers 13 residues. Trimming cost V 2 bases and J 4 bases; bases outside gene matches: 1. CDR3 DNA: TGTGCCAGCAGTTTAAGGGACAGCTATGGCTACACCTTC. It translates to CASSLRDSYGYTF.

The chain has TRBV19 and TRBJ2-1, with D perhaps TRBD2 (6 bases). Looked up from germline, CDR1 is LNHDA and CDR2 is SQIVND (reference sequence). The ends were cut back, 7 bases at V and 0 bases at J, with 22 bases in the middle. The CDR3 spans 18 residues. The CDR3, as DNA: TGTGCCAGTAACCCCAAATATATCGGGGGAAGCTCCTACAATGAGCAGTTCTTC. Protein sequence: CASNPKYIGGSSYNEQFF. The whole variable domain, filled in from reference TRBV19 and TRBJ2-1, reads DGGITQSPKYLFRKEGQNVTLSCEQNLNHDAMYWYRQDPGQGLRLIYYSQIVNDFQKGDIAEGYSVSREKKESFPLTVTSAQKNPTAFYLCASNPKYIGGSSYNEQFFGPGTRLTVL.

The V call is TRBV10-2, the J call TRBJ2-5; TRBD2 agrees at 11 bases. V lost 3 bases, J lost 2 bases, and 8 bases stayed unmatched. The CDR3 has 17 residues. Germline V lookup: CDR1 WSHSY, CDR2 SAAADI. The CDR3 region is CASSDPSSGGPQETQYF. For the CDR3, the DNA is TGCGCCAGCAGTGACCCCTCTAGCGGGGGGCCTCAAGAGACCCAGTACTTC.

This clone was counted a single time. DNA of the CDR3: TGCGCCAGCAGCCCAGGTATTGGGGATACGCAGTATTTT. Translating it yields CASSPGIGDTQYF. This chain joins TRBV4-3 and TRBJ2-3; D unresolved. Germline CDR1 is LGHNA and CDR2 is YSLEER. V was pared by 4 bases and J by 6 bases, with 11 bases between. The CDR3 runs 13 residues.

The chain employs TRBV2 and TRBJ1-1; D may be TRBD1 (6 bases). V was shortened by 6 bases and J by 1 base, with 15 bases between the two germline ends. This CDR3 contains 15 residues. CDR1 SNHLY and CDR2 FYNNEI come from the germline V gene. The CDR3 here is CASSRTLGANTEAFF. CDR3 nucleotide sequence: TGTGCCAGCAGCCGGACCCTGGGGGCGAACACTGAAGCTTTCTTT. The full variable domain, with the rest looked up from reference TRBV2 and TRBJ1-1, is EPEVTQTPSHQVTQMGQEVILRCVPISNHLYFYWYRQILGQKVEFLVSFYNNEISEKSEIFDDQFSVERPDGSNFTLKIRSTKLEDSAMYFCASSRTLGANTEAFFGQGTRLTVV.